This T cell receptor beta chain was found in a study of human T cells and chemical hapten exposure. Whole-study results and caveats: Donors were affected by alopecia, so their immune reaction might vary from that of healthy individuals.

On this clonotype itself: Its antigen remains unknown. This clone may be a read error of a much larger clone one base away. Given the absence of the conserved phenylalanine or tryptophan at the CDR3 end, a read error is likely.

Sample time point: patch test 1, 2 weeks after DPC sensitization. Stated treatment: therapeutic diphenylcyclopropenone sensitization with weekly scalp DPC. Investigators collected blood before applying each patch test. Separate cDNA molecules received unique molecular identifiers, which the library attached to them. TCRdb re-called the RACE reads through MiXCR, storing one row per CDR3 protein. Of around 110,000 distinct CDR3 sequences in the sample, about 12% were seen once. The germline V gene has CDR1 KGHDR and CDR2 SFDVKD. V shed 4 bases and J 2 bases; nucleotides not matched to a gene: 4. The CDR3 consists of 17 residues.

The sequence derives from a woman aged 50 to 60 with alopecia areata. Some clones in this sample may be carry-over from other donors' samples. The chain has TRBV24-1 and TRBJ2-2; 12 nucleotides line up with TRBD1. Sequenced here: whole blood, sampled in connection with sensitization to the hapten diphenylcyclopropenone (DPC). The CDR3 protein is CATSEPGTGGNTGELFS. The CDR3 DNA sequence: TGTGCCACCAGTGAACCTGGGACAGGGGGCAACACCGGGGAGCTGTTTTCT.